A single sample is the source of the 32 T cell receptor beta chains below, sequenced in a study of shared clonotypes between healthy human individuals. Generated by immunoSEQ multiplex PCR, the TCRdb table keeps only in-frame clones and is missing some. Seen here are around 580,000 clones, 95% to 98% observed once, and the top ten hold 0.3%. In the naive CD8 group, cells lacked CD45RO and were positively selected for CCR7, so terminally differentiated effector memory CD45RA+ cells were left out. Material for sequencing was naive CD8+ T cells sorted from blood. All receptors derive from a man in his thirties or forties in good health.

The chain is built from TRBV29-1 and TRBJ1-1; D perhaps matches TRBD1 (5 bases). V was cut by 3 bases and J by 1 base, with 12 bases left in between. From germline, CDR1 is SQVTM and CDR2 ANQGSEA. The CDR3 totals 14 residues. CDR3 protein: CSVDMRQGNTEAFF. The CDR3 DNA reads as TGCAGCGTTGACATGAGGCAGGGGAACACTGAAGCTTTCTTT.

This chain connects TRBV7-3 to TRBJ1-1; D is uncertain. The germline gives CDR1 SGHTA, CDR2 FQGTGA. The CDR3 runs to 15 residues. The germline V and J ends were trimmed by 0 bases and 0 bases, with 8 bases remaining between them. CDR3 nucleotides: TGTGCCAGCAGCTTAACCGCGGGCTTGAACACTGAAGCTTTCTTT. As protein: CASSLTAGLNTEAFF.

The V and J genes are TRBV25-1 and TRBJ2-3; D unclear. The CDR3 length is 13 residues. Germline V CDR1 and CDR2: MGHDK, SYGVNS. Between the trimmed V and J ends, which lost 5 bases and 4 bases, there was a span of 10 bases. The CDR3 coding sequence is TGTGCCAGCAGTACTGTCCCGGCAGATACGCAGTATTTT. This gives the protein CASSTVPADTQYF.

The genes are TRBV28 and TRBJ2-3; no firm D call. V lost 6 bases and J 0 bases, leaving 10 bases between the germline ends. Germline values: CDR1 MDHEN, CDR2 SYDVKM. The CDR3 has 14 residues. Written as DNA, the CDR3 is TGTGCCAGCAGAGATTGGCCTAGCACAGATACGCAGTATTTT. The encoded protein is CASRDWPSTDTQYF.

The V call is TRBV7-2, the J call TRBJ2-1; D not certain. Germline values: CDR1 SGHTA, CDR2 FQGNSA. V gave up 1 base and J gave up 7 bases, with 17 bases separating them. The CDR3 is 16 amino acids. The CDR3 DNA is TGTGCCAGCAGCTTAGGGTTGGGCAGGTCCGGGAATGAGCAGTTCTTC. It yields the protein CASSLGLGRSGNEQFF.

Details on this clone: Sequence at one end of the junction differs from germline and may be a read error. The chain links TRBV4-1 to TRBJ2-7; D might be TRBD1 (5 bases). The V gene's germline CDR1 is MGHRA and CDR2 YSYEKL. This CDR3 contains 14 residues. The CDR3 nucleotides read TGCGCCAGCAGCCAAAAAGGGGCACCTTACGAGCTGTACTTC. The encoded protein is CASSQKGAPYELYF.

This clone was counted a few times. V usage is TRBV7-8 and J usage is TRBJ1-1, with D perhaps TRBD1 (5 bases). There are 13 residues in the CDR3. V lost 2 bases to trimming and J lost 3 bases, with 7 bases between them. The germline gives CDR1 SGHVS, CDR2 FQNEAQ. The DNA for the CDR3 is TGTGCCAGCAGCTTAACGGGGGACACTGAAGCTTTCTTT. As protein: CASSLTGDTEAFF.

This chain connects TRBV11-2 to TRBJ1-1; D call uncertain. CDR3 length: 17 residues. In germline, CDR1 is SGHAT, CDR2 FQNNGV. The V gene lost 4 bases and the J gene lost 1 base, with 19 bases spanning the gap. CDR3 region: CASSSTSGGGQNTEAFF. CDR3 nucleotides: TGTGCCAGCAGCTCCACCTCCGGCGGCGGGCAGAACACTGAAGCTTTCTTT.

V is TRBV6-4 and J is TRBJ1-4, with D maybe TRBD1 (5 bases). CDR3 length equals 16 residues. The germline V and J ends were trimmed by 2 bases and 0 bases, with 10 bases remaining between them. Per the germline V gene, CDR1 is MRHNA and CDR2 is SNTAGT. The CDR3 here is CASSDDSRATNEKLFF. In DNA form, the CDR3 reads TGTGCCAGCAGTGACGACAGTCGAGCAACTAATGAAAAACTGTTTTTT.

With regard to this clone: One junction end disagrees with the germline gene, perhaps due to a read error. The rearrangement uses TRBV7-7 and TRBJ2-1; TRBD1 aligns across 10 bases. Germline CDR1 SSHAT, CDR2 FNYEAQ (reference sequence). The CDR3 length is 14 residues. CDR3 sequence reads: CASSRSDRGNEQFF. The CDR3, as DNA: TGTGCTAGCAGCAGATCGGACAGGGGGAATGAGCAGTTCTTC. The variable domain in full, completed from reference TRBV7-7 and TRBJ2-1, reads GAGVSQSPRYKVTKRGQDVTLRCDPISSHATLYWYQQALGQGPEFLTYFNYEAQPDKSGLPSDRFSAERPEGSISTLTIQRTEQRDSAMYRCASSRSDRGNEQFFGPGTRLTVL.

The chain couples TRBV29-1 to TRBJ1-2; D uncertain. Germline CDR1 reads SQVTM; CDR2 reads ANQGSEA. The ends were cut back, 6 bases at V and 2 bases at J, with 10 bases in the middle. The CDR3 totals 12 residues. CDR3: CSVTVRNYGYTF. The DNA of the CDR3 is TGCAGCGTGACGGTCCGCAACTATGGCTACACCTTC.

This clone was seen a single time. This CDR3 reads CASSPQGNTEAFF. The DNA of the CDR3 is TGTGCCAGCAGCCCCCAGGGGAACACTGAAGCTTTCTTT. The rearrangement links TRBV28 to TRBJ1-1; maybe TRBD1 (5 bases). Per germline, CDR1 MDHEN and CDR2 SYDVKM. The germline V and J ends were trimmed by 6 bases and 1 base, with 9 bases remaining between them. The CDR3 covers 13 residues. The full variable domain, rest sourced from reference TRBV28 and TRBJ1-1, is DVKVTQSSRYLVKRTGEKVFLECVQDMDHENMFWYRQDPGLGLRLIYFSYDVKMKEKGDIPEGYSVSREKKERFSLILESASTNQTSMYLCASSPQGNTEAFFGQGTRLTVV.

CDR3 region: CASSVLGTGAGYTF. The DNA for the CDR3 is TGTGCCAGCAGCGTGTTGGGGACAGGGGCGGGCTACACCTTC. The rearrangement joins TRBV9 to TRBJ1-2, with 10 bases lining up with TRBD1. V lost 2 bases to trimming and J lost 8 bases; unmatched junction nucleotides: 6. This CDR3 has 14 residues. Germline-derived CDR1 and CDR2 are SGDLS and YYNGEE.

Only one count was recorded for this clone. The genes are TRBV4-3 and TRBJ2-5; D gene uncertain. CDR3 size: 17 residues. Looked up from germline, CDR1 is LGHNA and CDR2 is YSLEER. V was cut by 2 bases and J by 1 base, with 17 bases left in between. The CDR3 spells CASSQSRPGVVQETQYF. Here the CDR3 DNA reads TGCGCCAGCAGCCAATCACGCCCCGGAGTCGTCCAAGAGACCCAGTACTTC.

The V call is TRBV5-1, the J call TRBJ2-5, with 9 bases fitting TRBD1. The DNA end is a closer match to TRBJ2-7, so the J assignment may be wrong. From germline, CDR1 is SGHRS and CDR2 YFSETQ. The CDR3 runs to 15 residues. CDR3 sequence reads: CASSSEQGAPYEQYF. For the CDR3, the DNA is TGCGCCAGCAGTTCTGAACAGGGGGCTCCCTACGAGCAGTACTTC.

The chain is built from TRBV29-1 and TRBJ2-3, with TRBD2 identical over 10 bases. Losses at the gene ends were 3 bases for V and 0 bases for J; bases not matched to a gene: 12. CDR3 size: 18 residues. Germline V gene sequence: CDR1 SQVTM, CDR2 ANQGSEA. CDR3 bases: TGCAGCGTTGACGGGCTAGCGGGAGAGTACCCTAGCACAGATACGCAGTATTTT. This translates into CSVDGLAGEYPSTDTQYF.

V gene TRBV5-1 combines with J gene TRBJ2-1; D possibly corresponds to TRBD1 (6 bases). The ends were cut back, 2 bases at V and 0 bases at J, with 33 bases in the middle. Germline lookup yields CDR1 SGHRS and CDR2 YFSETQ. The CDR3 sequence is 23 residues long. The CDR3, as DNA: TGCGCCAGCAGCTTCCCCACTAACAGGGTTCGGCTAGTAATGCTAGTCTCCTACAATGAGCAGTTCTTC. Translated: CASSFPTNRVRLVMLVSYNEQFF.

This clone was found once. The V call is TRBV9, the J call TRBJ2-1; tentative D call: TRBD1 (5 bases). V lost 0 bases, J lost 8 bases, and 12 bases lay in between. There are 14 residues in the CDR3. CDR1 and CDR2 (germline): SGDLS, YYNGEE. Written as DNA, the CDR3 is TGTGCCAGCAGCGTAGCAGGACCAGGGCATGAGCAGTTCTTC. Its protein product is CASSVAGPGHEQFF.

This chain uses TRBV19 with TRBJ2-2; weak D call: TRBD2 (6 bases). Germline values: CDR1 LNHDA, CDR2 SQIVND (reference sequence). There are 15 residues in the CDR3. V was clipped by 5 bases and J by 13 bases, with 23 bases between them. CDR3 DNA sequence: TGTGCCAGTAGTCCGGGTAGCGGCCCTTTTGGAGGGCTGTTTTTT. Translating gives CASSPGSGPFGGLFF. The entire variable domain, with the rest obtained from reference TRBV19 and TRBJ2-2, is as follows: DGGITQSPKYLFRKEGQNVTLSCEQNLNHDAMYWYRQDPGQGLRLIYYSQIVNDFQKGDIAEGYSVSREKKESFPLTVTSAQKNPTAFYLCASSPGSGPFGGLFFGEGSRLTVL.

J is TRBJ2-3 and V is TRBV7-9, with 11 nucleotides matching TRBD2. The CDR3 extends over 17 amino acids. V lost 2 bases and J lost 1; bases outside the gene matches: 5. The germline CDR1 and CDR2 sequences are SEHNR and FQNEAQ (reference sequence). CDR3 sequence: CASSLTSGRWGTDTQYF. Written as DNA, the CDR3 is TGTGCCAGCAGCTTAACTAGCGGGAGATGGGGCACAGATACGCAGTATTTT.

This chain joins TRBV19 and TRBJ2-7; the match to TRBD2 covers 11 bases. The CDR3 length is 15 residues. Per germline, CDR1 LNHDA and CDR2 SQIVND (reference sequence). V trimming: 6 bases; J trimming: 0 bases; junction bases outside the gene matches: 4. CDR3 protein: CASSFSGRVSYEQYF. In DNA form, the CDR3 reads TGTGCCAGTAGCTTTAGCGGGAGGGTCTCCTACGAGCAGTACTTC.

This chain connects TRBV28 to TRBJ1-5; TRBD1 matches 9 bases. Germline V gene sequence: CDR1 MDHEN, CDR2 SYDVKM. Germline trimming cut 10 bases from V and 6 bases from J; bases unmatched to any gene: 1. The CDR3 extends over 11 amino acids. The CDR3 sequence is CATQGAQPQHF. The DNA of the CDR3 is TGTGCCACACAGGGGGCTCAGCCCCAGCATTTT.

To note about this clone: At the DNA level, this CDR3 is encoded by other sequences in the same sample as well. V and J are TRBV20-1 and TRBJ1-1; no definite D call. Germline assignment: CDR1 DFQATT and CDR2 SNEGSKA (reference sequence). The germline V and J ends were trimmed by 0 bases and 3 bases, with 2 bases remaining between them. The CDR3 extends over 11 amino acids. As DNA, the CDR3 is TGCAGTGCTAGAGACTACACTGAAGCTTTCTTT. Translation: CSARDYTEAFF.

The rearrangement links TRBV5-5 to TRBJ2-7; D uncertain. This CDR3 has 13 residues. Deletions cut 1 base from V and 2 bases from J, with 7 bases between. CDR1 SGHKS and CDR2 YYEKEE come from the germline V gene (reference sequence). The CDR3 DNA is TGTGCCAGCAGCTTGCACAGAACCTACGAGCAGTACTTC. Its protein product is CASSLHRTYEQYF.

This chain links TRBV7-2 with TRBJ2-7, with TRBD2 matching over 7 bases. This CDR3 is 14 amino acids long. CDR1 is SGHTA, CDR2 FQGNSA, per germline. With 5 bases clipped from V and 5 bases from J, the junction kept 9 bases outside the gene matches. The CDR3 protein is CASSEGLDLDEQYF. The CDR3 DNA reads as TGTGCCAGCAGCGAAGGACTAGACCTTGACGAGCAGTACTTC.

The count of this clone is one. This chain uses TRBV5-6 with TRBJ1-2; the match to TRBD1 covers 8 bases. CDR3 length: 12 residues. Germline CDR1 reads SGHDT; CDR2 reads YYEEEE. Germline trimming cut 4 bases from V and 5 bases from J; bases unmatched to any gene: 1. CDR3 region: CASSGTGYGYTF. The DNA of the CDR3 is TGTGCCAGCAGCGGGACAGGTTATGGCTACACCTTC.

The rearrangement uses TRBV2 and TRBJ2-3; a possible D gene is TRBD1 (6 bases). The germline V and J ends were trimmed by 7 bases and 0 bases, with 14 bases remaining between them. This CDR3 has 15 residues. CDR1 is SNHLY, CDR2 FYNNEI, per germline. DNA of the CDR3: TGTGCCAGCATCCCGGGACATTTCAGCACAGATACGCAGTATTTT. Translating gives CASIPGHFSTDTQYF.

The chain has TRBV6-1 and TRBJ2-7, with TRBD2 as a possible D gene (6 bases). The V end lost 2 bases, the J end lost 3 bases, and 14 bases lay between the germline ends. The CDR3 has 15 residues. Germline V CDR1 and CDR2: MNHNS, SASEGT. This CDR3 is CASSESTSSYYEQYF. The CDR3 nucleotides are TGTGCCAGCAGTGAAAGCACTAGCAGCTACTACGAGCAGTACTTC.

CDR3 nucleotides: TGTGCCAGCAGCGGACCCGAGGGGGGGCGAGAGACCCAGTACTTC. This gives the protein CASSGPEGGRETQYF. The chain carries TRBV9 and TRBJ2-5, with D tentatively TRBD2 (7 bases). CDR3 length: 15 residues. With 3 bases removed from V and 4 bases from J, the gap between germline ends came to 16 bases. CDR1 SGDLS and CDR2 YYNGEE come from the germline V gene.

The chain couples TRBV6-1 to TRBJ1-1, with a weak D call TRBD1 (5 bases). CDR1 is MNHNS, CDR2 SASEGT, per germline. This CDR3 has 15 amino acids. V was shortened by 2 bases and J by 3 bases, with 13 bases between the two germline ends. This CDR3 reads CASSEWAGRYTEAFF. CDR3 nucleotide sequence: TGTGCCAGCAGTGAATGGGCAGGGAGATACACTGAAGCTTTCTTT.

The chain has TRBV28 and TRBJ1-5; D uncertain. Trimming stripped 1 base from V and 2 bases from J, with 9 bases between. Germline-derived CDR1 and CDR2 are MDHEN and SYDVKM. The CDR3 is 15 residues long. This chain's CDR3 is CASSLSGEGNQPQHF. In nucleotides, the CDR3 is TGTGCCAGCAGTTTATCGGGAGAAGGCAATCAGCCCCAGCATTTT.

Note on this clone: The same CDR3 is also encoded by other DNA sequences in this sample. The chain uses TRBV28 and TRBJ2-7, with D possibly matching TRBD1 (6 bases). Looked up from germline, CDR1 is MDHEN and CDR2 is SYDVKM. The V end was cut by 5 bases, the J end by 2 bases, with 13 bases between. This CDR3 spans 14 amino acids. CDR3 residues: CASSPPGQTYEQYF. For the CDR3, the DNA is TGTGCCAGCAGTCCACCAGGACAGACCTACGAGCAGTACTTC.